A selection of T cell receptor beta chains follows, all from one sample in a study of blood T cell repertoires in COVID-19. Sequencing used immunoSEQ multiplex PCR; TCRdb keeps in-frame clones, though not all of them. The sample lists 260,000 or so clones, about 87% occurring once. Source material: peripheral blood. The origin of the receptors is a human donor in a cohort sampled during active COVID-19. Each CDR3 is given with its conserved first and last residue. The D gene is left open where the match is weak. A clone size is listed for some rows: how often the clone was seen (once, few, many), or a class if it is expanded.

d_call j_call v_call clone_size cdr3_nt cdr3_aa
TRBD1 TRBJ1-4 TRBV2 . TGTGCCAGCGGCACGGACAGGGTTAATGAAAAACTGTTTTTT CASGTDRVNEKLFF
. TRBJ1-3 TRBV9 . TGTGCCAGCAGCGTAGACTGGGAGGCTGGAAACACCATATATTTT CASSVDWEAGNTIYF
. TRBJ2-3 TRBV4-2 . TGTGCCAGCAGCCAGATTACGGACTCAGATACGCAGTATTTT CASSQITDSDTQYF
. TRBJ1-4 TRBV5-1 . TGCGCCAGCAGCTTGATGACATCAACTAATGAAAAACTGTTTTTT CASSLMTSTNEKLFF
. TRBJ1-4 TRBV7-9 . TGTGCCAGCAGCTTAAATCCAGGCAGCAATGAAAAACTGTTTTTT CASSLNPGSNEKLFF
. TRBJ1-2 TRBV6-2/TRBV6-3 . TGTGCCAGCAGTTACGTTGGAGCCACGGGGGGCTACACCTTC CASSYVGATGGYTF
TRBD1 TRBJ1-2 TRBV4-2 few TGTGCCAGCAGCCAGGGCGGGACAGATTCTAACTATGGCTACACCTTC CASSQGGTDSNYGYTF
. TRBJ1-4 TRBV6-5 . TGTGCCAGCAGTTGGACAGCAACTAATGAAAAACTGTTTTTT CASSWTATNEKLFF
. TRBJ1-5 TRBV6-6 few TGTGCCAGCAGTAGGGGCATGGCCCAGCATTTT CASSRGMAQHF
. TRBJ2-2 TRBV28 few TGTGCCAGCAGATTTTTCGACAGCACCGGGGAGCTGTTTTTT CASRFFDSTGELFF
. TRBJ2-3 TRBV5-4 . TGTGCCAGCAGCCCTATTACAGATACGCAGTATTTT CASSPITDTQYF
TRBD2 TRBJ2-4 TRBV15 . TGTGCCACCAGCTATATAGCGGGAGAGATAGACATTCAGTACTTC CATSYIAGEIDIQYF
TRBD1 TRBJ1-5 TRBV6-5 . TGTGCCAGCAGGATCGGGACAGGGAAGAGTCAGCCCCAGCATTTT CASRIGTGKSQPQHF
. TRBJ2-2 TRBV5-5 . TGTGCCAGCAGCTTAGGTCAGGGTACCGGGGAGCTGTTTTTT CASSLGQGTGELFF
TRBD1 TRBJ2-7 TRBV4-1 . TGCGCCAGCAGCCAAAGGGACAGGGGGGACGAGCAGTACTTC CASSQRDRGDEQYF
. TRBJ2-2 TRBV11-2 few TGTGCCAGCAGACCACTCACCGGGGAGCTGTTTTTT CASRPLTGELFF